Listed here are 3 T cell receptor beta chains from one sample, sequenced in a study of response to subunit inactivated influenza vaccine. TCRdb called the RT-PCR reads again in MiXCR, with one record for every CDR3 protein. There are about 620,000 distinct CDR3 sequences in the sample; approximately 10% occur only once, and 11% lies in the top ten. The sample was also reused in another study, on T cells expressing NK-cell markers. That report adds: 5'RACE template switching with UMIs generated TCR beta cDNA.

Material: PBMCs from blood, obtained on the day of vaccination. The receptors were gathered from a man between 50 and 59 years old who received an inactivated influenza vaccine.

The V gene is TRBV20-1, the J gene TRBJ2-5; 11 nucleotides line up with TRBD2. The junction had 8 bases not matched to a gene; V was cut back by 3 bases and J by 5 bases. The CDR3 contains 15 residues. CDR1 and CDR2 (germline): DFQATT, SNEGSKA (reference sequence). CDR3: CSARGARTSGETQYF. In DNA form, the CDR3 reads TGCAGTGCTAGGGGCGCCCGGACTAGCGGGGAGACCCAGTACTTC.

This clonotype was found a few times. J is TRBJ2-3 and V is TRBV4-2; 9 bases line up with TRBD2. The CDR3 covers 18 residues. From germline, CDR1 is LGHNA and CDR2 YNFKEQ. J was trimmed by 0 bases and V by 0 bases; bases with no gene match: 7. The DNA of the CDR3 is TGTGCCAGCAGCCAAGAGGATAGCGGGAGAGCTAGCACAGATACGCAGTATTTT. This translates into CASSQEDSGRASTDTQYF.

This clonotype occurred a few times. This chain connects TRBV7-2 to TRBJ1-5; D gene uncertain. The CDR3 runs to 13 residues. Deletions cut 5 bases from V and 5 bases from J, with 10 bases between. The germline CDR1 and CDR2 sequences are SGHTA and FQGNSA. The CDR3, as DNA: TGTGCCAGCAGCACCCGGACCGATCAGCCCCAGCATTTT. It yields the protein CASSTRTDQPQHF.